Shown below are 15 T cell receptor beta chains from a single sample sequenced in a study of blood T cell repertoires in COVID-19. Using immunoSEQ multiplex PCR, the repertoire was profiled, and TCRdb retains in-frame clones only, with some absent. The sample has 300,000 to 400,000 clones, roughly 90% seen once. Source material: PBMCs or T cells enriched from blood (not recorded which). These receptors originate from a woman aged 25-40 years with acute COVID-19.

To note about this clone: Germline and junction disagree at one end, which may indicate a read error. This chain joins TRBV12-3 or TRBV12-4 and TRBJ2-1; D may be TRBD2 (7 bases). The CDR3 length is 11 residues. The CDR3 loop is CASSSGGPGVF. The DNA for the CDR3 is TGTGCCAGCAGTTCCGGGGGGCCGGGAGTCTTC.

The rearrangement uses TRBV19 and TRBJ2-3, with TRBD2 matching over 8 bases. J gave up 7 bases and V 7 bases, and 4 bases lay outside the gene matches. Germline CDR1 LNHDA, CDR2 SQIVND (reference sequence). The CDR3 runs 12 residues. Written as DNA, the CDR3 is TGTGCCAGTACCAGCGGGGGAAATACGCAGTATTTT. Translating gives CASTSGGNTQYF.

For this clone: The sample contains more than one DNA sequence encoding this CDR3. This rearrangement joins TRBV5-1 to TRBJ1-6; 8 nucleotides agree with TRBD1. The CDR3 has 15 residues. V shed 0 bases and J 9 bases; nucleotides not matched to a gene: 5. Per the germline V gene, CDR1 is SGHRS and CDR2 is YFSETQ. The CDR3 sequence is CASSLAGQGRSPLHF. CDR3 in DNA: TGCGCCAGCAGCTTGGCCGGACAGGGACGTTCACCCCTCCACTTT.

This clone has a single count. The V gene is TRBV3-1 (or the pseudogene TRBV3-2), the J gene TRBJ1-4; D possibly corresponds to TRBD1 (5 bases). V lost 1 base and J lost 7, with 13 bases in between. The germline CDR1 and CDR2 sequences are LGHDT and YNNKEL (reference sequence). This CDR3 comprises 15 residues. This CDR3 is CASSQGGNWGEKLFF. The CDR3 coding sequence is TGTGCCAGCAGCCAAGGGGGCAACTGGGGTGAAAAACTGTTTTTT.

The chain employs TRBV6-2 or TRBV6-3 and TRBJ1-2; D remains unclear. The CDR3 contains 14 residues. The germline V gene encodes CDR1 MNHEY and CDR2 SVGEGT. Trimming stripped 0 bases from V and 4 bases from J, with 9 bases between. Written as DNA, the CDR3 is TGTGCCAGCAGTTACTCGGGAGGGCCCTATGGCTACACCTTC. Translating gives CASSYSGGPYGYTF.

The rearrangement uses TRBV10-3 and TRBJ2-2, with 7 bases lining up with TRBD1. J lost 2 bases, V lost 0 bases, and 3 bases had no gene match. The CDR3 runs to 16 residues. CDR1 is ENHRY, CDR2 SYGVKD, per germline. The CDR3 nucleotides are TGTGCCATCAGTGAGTCCGGGACAGCAAACACCGGGGAGCTGTTTTTT. Translating gives CAISESGTANTGELFF.

CDR3 coding DNA: TGTGCCAGCAGTTTTCGGGACACCATATATTTT. This encodes CASSFRDTIYF. V usage is TRBV12-3 or TRBV12-4 and J usage is TRBJ1-3; no reliable D call. This CDR3 contains 11 residues. Trimming cost V 3 bases and J 8 bases, with 5 bases left between them.

The chain has TRBV5-1 and TRBJ2-7, with 9 bases fitting TRBD1. In germline, CDR1 is SGHRS, CDR2 YFSETQ. V was clipped by 4 bases and J by 3 bases; unmatched bases: 5. This CDR3 contains 14 residues. CDR3: CASSPDRGGYEQYF. The CDR3 DNA is TGCGCCAGCAGCCCCGACAGGGGGGGCTACGAGCAGTACTTC.

V is TRBV6-1 and J is TRBJ1-5; D remains unclear. The length of the CDR3 is 16 residues. V lost 2 bases, J lost 3 bases, and 14 bases lay in between. Germline V lookup: CDR1 MNHNS, CDR2 SASEGT. In nucleotides, the CDR3 is TGTGCCAGCAGTGAACATGTCAACAAATACAATCAGCCCCAGCATTTT. It translates to CASSEHVNKYNQPQHF.

This chain uses TRBV10-3 with TRBJ2-2, with 9 bases aligning to TRBD1. Trimming cost V 6 bases and J 3 bases; bases outside gene matches: 5. The CDR3 is 15 residues long. The germline CDR1 and CDR2 sequences are ENHRY and SYGVKD. The CDR3 protein is CAIRGQGKDTGELFF. The CDR3 DNA sequence: TGTGCCATCAGAGGACAGGGGAAGGACACCGGGGAGCTGTTTTTT.

The V gene is TRBV19, the J gene TRBJ1-4; TRBD1 is a possible D gene (6 bases). This CDR3 is 19 amino acids long. Per the germline V gene, CDR1 is LNHDA and CDR2 is SQIVND (reference sequence). V was clipped by 9 bases and J by 0 bases, with 26 bases between them. CDR3 amino acids: CASRKDRSDFPATNEKLFF. The CDR3 region has the DNA TGTGCCAGCAGAAAAGACAGGTCCGACTTCCCTGCAACTAATGAAAAACTGTTTTTT.

The genes are TRBV5-5 and TRBJ1-1; D is possibly TRBD1 (5 bases). From germline, CDR1 is SGHKS and CDR2 YYEKEE (reference sequence). V lost 0 bases, J lost 2 bases, and 8 bases lay in between. The CDR3 extends over 14 amino acids. CDR3 residues: CASSLEGLNTEAFF. In DNA, the CDR3 is TGTGCCAGCAGCTTGGAGGGGCTCAACACTGAAGCTTTCTTT.

The chain links TRBV2 to TRBJ1-3; a weak D match, TRBD1 (6 bases). CDR1 and CDR2 (germline): SNHLY, FYNNEI. The germline V and J ends were trimmed by 4 bases and 4 bases, with 11 bases remaining between them. This CDR3 contains 14 residues. CDR3 amino acids: CASSGTASGNTIYF. DNA for the CDR3: TGTGCCAGCAGTGGGACAGCATCAGGAAACACCATATATTTT.

The V and J genes are TRBV5-1 and TRBJ2-3; 9 bases align to TRBD2. The V gene end was trimmed by 9 bases and the J gene end by 2 bases; junction bases not matched to a gene: 4. The CDR3 sequence is 13 residues long. Germline V CDR1 and CDR2: SGHRS, YFSETQ. Here the CDR3 DNA reads TGCGCCACTCGGACTAGCGACACAGATACGCAGTATTTT. Translating gives CATRTSDTDTQYF. Looking up the rest from reference TRBV5-1 and TRBJ2-3 gives the full variable domain: KAGVTQTPRYLIKTRGQQVTLSCSPISGHRSVSWYQQTPGQGLQFLFEYFSETQRNKGNFPGRFSGRQFSNSRSEMNVSTLELGDSALYLCATRTSDTDTQYFGPGTRLTVL.

In DNA, the CDR3 is TGTGCCAGCAGCTTAGACTGGGCCTCTCTCTACGAGCAGTACTTC. Residues: CASSLDWASLYEQYF. The chain uses TRBV7-2 and TRBJ2-7; D gene uncertain. From germline, CDR1 is SGHTA and CDR2 FQGNSA. This CDR3 contains 15 residues. Deletions cut 1 base from V and 3 bases from J, with 13 bases between.